These T cell receptor beta chains were read from a single sample in a study of early T cells in non-severe SARS-CoV-2 infection. MiXCR was run by TCRdb on the 5' RACE reads, yielding one entry per CDR3 protein. Among about 70,000 distinct CDR3 sequences listed, around 13% were seen once. Sequences were derived from whole blood, sampled at baseline. These receptors came from an adult who was a healthcare worker with PCR-confirmed SARS-CoV-2 infection or an uninfected control (not recorded which). Both conserved end residues are part of each CDR3. D genes are given only for firm matches. For some rows the clone size is stated as once, few or many, or as a class when expanded; others skip it.

abundance: NA; d_gene: NA; j_gene: TRBJ2-7; v_gene: TRBV9; CDR3aa: CASSVAPGLSYEQYF; CDR3nt: TGTGCCAGCAGCGTGGCCCCGGGCCTATCCTACGAGCAGTACTTC
abundance: few; d_gene: TRBD1; j_gene: TRBJ2-6; v_gene: TRBV20-1; CDR3aa: CSATDRAGANVLTF; CDR3nt: TGCAGTGCCACCGACAGGGCTGGGGCCAACGTCCTGACTTTC
abundance: NA; d_gene: NA; j_gene: TRBJ1-1; v_gene: TRBV5-4; CDR3aa: CASSSGIPDTEAFF; CDR3nt: TGTGCCAGCAGCTCAGGGATCCCCGACACTGAAGCTTTCTTT
abundance: NA; d_gene: TRBD2; j_gene: TRBJ2-1; v_gene: TRBV10-2; CDR3aa: CASSESLAGSNEQFF; CDR3nt: TGCGCCAGCAGTGAGTCCCTAGCGGGAAGTAATGAGCAGTTCTTC
abundance: few; d_gene: NA; j_gene: TRBJ2-7; v_gene: TRBV6-5; CDR3aa: CASSSPPDEQYF; CDR3nt: TGTGCCAGCAGTTCCCCGCCAGACGAGCAGTACTTC
abundance: NA; d_gene: NA; j_gene: TRBJ1-2; v_gene: TRBV6-6; CDR3aa: CASSLDSGYTF; CDR3nt: TGTGCCAGCAGTTTGGACAGTGGCTACACCTTC
abundance: few; d_gene: NA; j_gene: TRBJ1-1; v_gene: TRBV28; CDR3aa: CASRPVAGLGNTEAFF; CDR3nt: TGTGCCAGCAGACCCGTCGCGGGGCTGGGGAACACTGAAGCTTTCTTT
abundance: NA; d_gene: TRBD1; j_gene: TRBJ2-6; v_gene: TRBV28; CDR3aa: CASSKTGRSGANVLTF; CDR3nt: TGTGCCAGCAGTAAGACAGGGCGCTCTGGGGCCAACGTCCTGACTTTC
abundance: NA; d_gene: NA; j_gene: TRBJ2-2; v_gene: TRBV4-2; CDR3aa: CASSQMTAFPGELFF; CDR3nt: TGTGCCAGCAGCCAAATGACAGCTTTCCCCGGGGAGCTGTTTTTT
abundance: few; d_gene: TRBD1; j_gene: TRBJ2-3; v_gene: TRBV7-3; CDR3aa: CASRQTGEGTDTQYF; CDR3nt: TGTGCCAGCAGACAGACAGGGGAGGGCACAGATACGCAGTATTTT
abundance: many; d_gene: NA; j_gene: TRBJ1-4; v_gene: TRBV7-9; CDR3aa: CASSLSQEKLFF; CDR3nt: TGTGCCAGCAGCTTATCGCAGGAAAAACTGTTTTTT
abundance: NA; d_gene: NA; j_gene: TRBJ2-3; v_gene: TRBV12-3/TRBV12-4; CDR3aa: CASSSTGRGGTDTQYF; CDR3nt: TGTGCCAGCAGTTCAACAGGGAGGGGAGGAACAGATACGCAGTATTTT
abundance: few; d_gene: NA; j_gene: TRBJ2-5; v_gene: TRBV7-2; CDR3aa: CASSLQQGRETQYF; CDR3nt: TGTGCCAGCAGCTTACAACAGGGGAGGGAGACCCAGTACTTC
abundance: many; d_gene: NA; j_gene: TRBJ2-7; v_gene: TRBV20-1; CDR3aa: CSARGRGRGEQYF; CDR3nt: TGCAGTGCTAGAGGCAGGGGAAGAGGCGAGCAGTACTTC
abundance: NA; d_gene: TRBD1; j_gene: TRBJ2-7; v_gene: TRBV28; CDR3aa: CASSLSRAGGIKQYF; CDR3nt: TGTGCCAGCAGTTTATCCCGGGCAGGGGGCATCAAGCAGTACTTC
abundance: many; d_gene: NA; j_gene: TRBJ2-7; v_gene: TRBV27; CDR3aa: CASSFGPRGGYEQYF; CDR3nt: TGTGCCAGCAGTTTTGGGCCCAGGGGGGGCTACGAGCAGTACTTC
abundance: many; d_gene: TRBD1; j_gene: TRBJ2-2; v_gene: TRBV7-9; CDR3aa: CASSPVGQGAIGELFF; CDR3nt: TGTGCCAGCAGCCCCGTGGGCCAGGGGGCGATCGGGGAGCTGTTTTTT
abundance: NA; d_gene: NA; j_gene: TRBJ2-7; v_gene: TRBV9; CDR3aa: CASSVDPLDEQYF; CDR3nt: TGTGCCAGCAGCGTAGATCCCTTAGACGAGCAGTACTTC
abundance: few; d_gene: NA; j_gene: TRBJ1-4; v_gene: TRBV20-1; CDR3aa: CSAKGIPQGPTNEKLFF; CDR3nt: TGCAGTGCGAAAGGCATCCCACAGGGTCCAACTAATGAAAAACTGTTTTTT
abundance: NA; d_gene: TRBD2; j_gene: TRBJ2-7; v_gene: TRBV14; CDR3aa: CASSPGLAGEQYF; CDR3nt: TGTGCCAGCAGCCCGGGACTAGCGGGTGAGCAGTACTTC
abundance: few; d_gene: TRBD2; j_gene: TRBJ2-3; v_gene: TRBV15; CDR3aa: CATSRGDYSSTDTQYF; CDR3nt: TGTGCCACCAGCAGGGGGGACTACTCCAGCACAGATACGCAGTATTTT
abundance: NA; d_gene: NA; j_gene: TRBJ2-7; v_gene: TRBV20-1; CDR3aa: CSAPLSSYEQYF; CDR3nt: TGCAGTGCCCCTCTCTCCTCCTACGAGCAGTACTTC
abundance: NA; d_gene: NA; j_gene: TRBJ1-2; v_gene: TRBV4-2; CDR3aa: CASSQAGTPRYGYTF; CDR3nt: TGTGCCAGCAGCCAGGCCGGGACACCGCGCTATGGCTACACCTTC
abundance: many; d_gene: TRBD1; j_gene: TRBJ2-3; v_gene: TRBV5-1; CDR3aa: CASSSTGGNTDTQYF; CDR3nt: TGCGCCAGCAGCTCGACAGGGGGCAACACAGATACGCAGTATTTT
abundance: few; d_gene: TRBD1; j_gene: TRBJ1-6; v_gene: TRBV10-3; CDR3aa: CAISGTGGNSPLHF; CDR3nt: TGTGCCATCAGCGGGACAGGGGGTAATTCACCCCTCCACTTT
abundance: NA; d_gene: TRBD1; j_gene: TRBJ2-7; v_gene: TRBV27; CDR3aa: CATRGPLEQYF; CDR3nt: TGTGCCACCAGGGGGCCCCTCGAGCAGTACTTC
abundance: few; d_gene: NA; j_gene: TRBJ2-5; v_gene: TRBV28; CDR3aa: CASSPGLRTQYF; CDR3nt: TGTGCCAGCAGTCCTGGCCTGCGGACCCAGTACTTC
abundance: NA; d_gene: NA; j_gene: TRBJ1-6; v_gene: TRBV29-1; CDR3aa: CSAGDGNSPLHF; CDR3nt: TGCAGCGCGGGTGACGGGAATTCACCCCTCCACTTT
abundance: many; d_gene: TRBD2; j_gene: TRBJ2-1; v_gene: TRBV7-9; CDR3aa: CASSSRIAGSYNEQFF; CDR3nt: TGTGCCAGCAGCTCCCGGATAGCGGGTTCCTACAATGAGCAGTTCTTC
abundance: few; d_gene: TRBD2; j_gene: TRBJ2-4; v_gene: TRBV7-9; CDR3aa: CASSATSGIAKNIQYF; CDR3nt: TGTGCCAGCAGCGCCACTAGCGGGATAGCCAAAAACATTCAGTACTTC